Below, 25 T cell receptor beta chains from the same sample are listed, as sequenced in a study of blood T cell repertoires in COVID-19. The table came from immunoSEQ multiplex PCR; TCRdb's copy has only in-frame clones and leaves some out. Of about 250,000 clones listed, approximately 90% are singletons. Sequencing was performed on PBMCs or T cells enriched from blood (not recorded which). These receptors were taken from a woman in her 30s with acute COVID-19.

The rearrangement links TRBV20-1 to TRBJ1-1; D remains unclear. The V end lost 3 bases, the J end lost 7 bases, and 9 bases lay between the germline ends. CDR1 and CDR2 from the germline V gene are DFQATT and SNEGSKA (reference sequence). The CDR3 runs to 11 residues. The CDR3 reads CSARGIFEAFF. The CDR3 region has the DNA TGCAGTGCTAGGGGCATTTTTGAAGCTTTCTTT.

The V call is TRBV30, the J call TRBJ1-3; a weak D match, TRBD1 (6 bases). V dropped 4 bases and J dropped 0 bases, with 10 bases sitting between them. The germline V gene has CDR1 GTSNPN and CDR2 SVGIG (reference sequence). The CDR3 length is 14 residues. The CDR3 is CAWTTGISGNTIYF. CDR3 coding DNA: TGTGCCTGGACCACAGGGATCTCTGGAAACACCATATATTTT.

The chain recombines TRBV18 with TRBJ1-2, with D possibly TRBD1 on 5 matching bases. Germline CDR1 reads KGHSH; CDR2 reads LQKENI. The CDR3 covers 14 residues. Trimming pared 2 bases from V and 8 bases from J, leaving 15 bases between. The CDR3: CASSPSRGSGGYTF. The DNA of the CDR3 is TGTGCCAGCTCACCATCAAGGGGCTCCGGGGGCTACACCTTC.

The gene calls are TRBV19 and TRBJ1-6; maybe TRBD1 (5 bases). The CDR3 length is 16 residues. In germline, CDR1 is LNHDA, CDR2 SQIVND (reference sequence). The germline V and J ends were trimmed by 10 bases and 5 bases, with 21 bases remaining between them. The CDR3 bases are TGTGCCACTACGAAGTGGGCAGGGTGGAATAATTCACCCCTCCACTTT. Translating gives CATTKWAGWNNSPLHF. Based on the CDR3 plus reference TRBV19 and TRBJ1-6, the full variable domain is DGGITQSPKYLFRKEGQNVTLSCEQNLNHDAMYWYRQDPGQGLRLIYYSQIVNDFQKGDIAEGYSVSREKKESFPLTVTSAQKNPTAFYLCATTKWAGWNNSPLHFGNGTRLTVT.

V usage is TRBV28 and J usage is TRBJ1-1; no clear D gene. Germline CDR1 MDHEN, CDR2 SYDVKM. Trimming left V 2 bases short and J 0 bases short, with 13 bases between. The CDR3 runs to 16 residues. CDR3 in amino acids: CASSLIGGTVNTEAFF. The CDR3 DNA sequence: TGTGCCAGCAGTTTAATCGGAGGAACCGTGAACACTGAAGCTTTCTTT.

The genes are TRBV7-9 and TRBJ2-5, with TRBD2 matching over 12 bases. J lost 5 bases, V lost 10 bases, and 5 bases had no gene match. The CDR3 is 13 amino acids. The germline V gene has CDR1 SEHNR and CDR2 FQNEAQ (reference sequence). In DNA, the CDR3 is TGTGCCACCCAGGGACTAGCGGGTGAGACCCAGTACTTC. Its protein is CATQGLAGETQYF.

V is TRBV15 and J is TRBJ2-5; D not certain. The CDR3 consists of 15 residues. V dropped 0 bases and J dropped 5 bases, with 13 bases sitting between them. Germline V gene lookup returns CDR1 LNHNV and CDR2 YYDKDF (reference sequence). The DNA for the CDR3 is TGTGCCACCAGCAGAGATCGGTCAGGTCAGGAGACCCAGTACTTC. It yields the protein CATSRDRSGQETQYF.

V usage is TRBV27 and J usage is TRBJ2-3, with D unclear. This CDR3 has 14 amino acids. CDR1 MNHEY and CDR2 SMNVEV come from the germline V gene (reference sequence). Trimming left V 5 bases short and J 10 bases short, with 19 bases between. CDR3 sequence (DNA): TGTGCCAGCAGTCCCCTCCCAATGGCGGAGTCGCAGTATTTT. Translation gives CASSPLPMAESQYF.

V and J are TRBV11-2 and TRBJ1-1; the D is unclear. Per the germline V gene, CDR1 is SGHAT and CDR2 is FQNNGV. V lost 4 bases, J lost 0 bases, and 9 bases lay in between. There are 14 residues in the CDR3. The chain's CDR3 is CASSSLRLNTEAFF. In DNA, the CDR3 is TGTGCCAGCAGCTCCCTCCGGTTGAACACTGAAGCTTTCTTT.

The chain has TRBV2 and TRBJ2-2, with 9 positions matching TRBD2. J was trimmed by 6 bases and V by 10 bases; bases with no gene match: 6. The CDR3 sequence is 13 residues long. Germline CDR1 is SNHLY and CDR2 is FYNNEI. The CDR3 sequence: CATLREGPGELFF. CDR3 coding DNA: TGTGCCACCCTGCGGGAGGGCCCCGGGGAGCTGTTTTTT.

This chain uses TRBV18 with TRBJ2-7; possible D gene TRBD1, 6 bases. The CDR3 consists of 13 residues. With 3 bases removed from V and 2 bases from J, the gap between germline ends came to 8 bases. Germline V gene sequence: CDR1 KGHSH, CDR2 LQKENI. CDR3 nucleotide sequence: TGTGCCAGCTCACCCGGGACAACCTACGAGCAGTACTTC. It specifies CASSPGTTYEQYF.

The rearrangement joins TRBV3-1 (or the pseudogene TRBV3-2) to TRBJ2-5; 9 bases fit TRBD2. Germline-derived CDR1 and CDR2 are LGHDT and YNNKEL (reference sequence). V lost 4 bases and J lost 1; bases outside the gene matches: 7. This CDR3 contains 16 residues. The CDR3 bases are TGTGCCAGCAGCCCCAGGAGGCGGGGGGGCCAAGAGACCCAGTACTTC. Amino acid sequence: CASSPRRRGGQETQYF.

This clone was detected once. The rearrangement links TRBV5-6 to TRBJ2-1; D is unresolved. V was cut by 1 base and J by 6 bases, with 5 bases left in between. The CDR3 length is 12 residues. Looked up from germline, CDR1 is SGHDT and CDR2 is YYEEEE. The CDR3 DNA follows: TGTGCCAGCAGCTTGCTGCGCAATGAGCAGTTCTTC. Translation gives CASSLLRNEQFF.

The chain is built from TRBV6-2 or TRBV6-3 and TRBJ2-5, with TRBD2 matching 16 bases. J lost 4 bases, V lost 2 bases, and 13 bases had no gene match. Per germline, CDR1 MNHEY and CDR2 SVGEGT. The CDR3 spans 20 residues. The CDR3, as DNA: TGTGCCAGCAGTTACGCAACACCGGGACTAGCGGGGGGGCATGCAGAGACCCAGTACTTC. Residues: CASSYATPGLAGGHAETQYF.

The V gene is TRBV6-5, the J gene TRBJ1-4; D remains ambiguous. The CDR3 runs 13 residues. Germline assignment: CDR1 MNHEY and CDR2 SVGAGI. The V and J ends lost 6 bases and 8 bases respectively, with 13 bases between them. CDR3 DNA: TGTGCCAGCAGCTCCGGGGAGCACGAAAAACTGTTTTTT. Encoded protein: CASSSGEHEKLFF.

This clone was seen a single time. This chain links TRBV19 with TRBJ2-5; D remains unclear. This CDR3 is 13 amino acids long. V was cut by 4 bases and J by 3 bases, with 9 bases left in between. Germline CDR1 reads LNHDA; CDR2 reads SQIVND (reference sequence). CDR3 bases: TGTGCCAGTAGTAAAGGAGATGAAGAGACCCAGTACTTC. Translated: CASSKGDEETQYF. Variable domain in full (rest from reference TRBV19 and TRBJ2-5): DGGITQSPKYLFRKEGQNVTLSCEQNLNHDAMYWYRQDPGQGLRLIYYSQIVNDFQKGDIAEGYSVSREKKESFPLTVTSAQKNPTAFYLCASSKGDEETQYFGPGTRLLVL.

The chain is built from TRBV5-1 and TRBJ2-7; D unclear. Germline CDR1 reads SGHRS; CDR2 reads YFSETQ. The V gene lost 4 bases and the J gene lost 6 bases, with 11 bases spanning the gap. The CDR3 contains 12 residues. The CDR3 loop reads CASSAQDFEQYF. For the CDR3, the DNA is TGCGCCAGCAGCGCTCAAGACTTCGAGCAGTACTTC. The whole variable domain, filled in from reference TRBV5-1 and TRBJ2-7, reads KAGVTQTPRYLIKTRGQQVTLSCSPISGHRSVSWYQQTPGQGLQFLFEYFSETQRNKGNFPGRFSGRQFSNSRSEMNVSTLELGDSALYLCASSAQDFEQYFGPGTRLTVT.

This clone has only a few counts. V usage is TRBV10-1 and J usage is TRBJ1-1, with D unclear. Germline CDR1 reads WNHNN; CDR2 reads SYGVQD (reference sequence). V was trimmed by 5 bases and J by 4 bases, leaving 11 bases between them. The CDR3 is made up of 13 amino acids. CDR3 nucleotides: TGCGCCAGCAGTCCCCGTCTTTCCACTGAAGCTTTCTTT. Protein: CASSPRLSTEAFF.

This clone was seen a single time. This sequence joins TRBV9 and TRBJ2-1; D is possibly TRBD2 (6 bases). Between the trimmed V and J ends, which lost 4 bases and 4 bases, there was a span of 18 bases. The length of the CDR3 is 16 residues. Germline V CDR1 and CDR2: SGDLS, YYNGEE. The CDR3 region is CASSPFDSGLYNEQFF. The CDR3 bases are TGTGCCAGCAGCCCCTTCGATAGCGGACTTTACAATGAGCAGTTCTTC.

The gene calls are TRBV2 and TRBJ2-1, with D possibly being TRBD2 (5 bases). This CDR3 has 12 amino acids. V was shortened by 6 bases and J by 7 bases, with 10 bases between the two germline ends. Germline loops: CDR1 SNHLY, CDR2 FYNNEI. The DNA for the CDR3 is TGTGCCAGCAGCGAGGGCGTTAATGAGCAGTTCTTC. As protein: CASSEGVNEQFF.

The chain combines TRBV27 with TRBJ1-2; D is perhaps TRBD1 (5 bases). The V end was cut by 6 bases, the J end by 2 bases, with 16 bases between. There are 15 residues in the CDR3. CDR1 is MNHEY, CDR2 SMNVEV, per germline (reference sequence). CDR3 amino acids: CASRRSEGSNYGYTF. CDR3 nucleotide sequence: TGTGCCAGCAGGAGATCGGAGGGGTCGAACTATGGCTACACCTTC.

The CDR3 region has the DNA TGCAGCGTTGAAGAGGTGAGGACAGGGGGCGACGAGCAGTACTTC. It yields the protein CSVEEVRTGGDEQYF. V usage is TRBV29-1 and J usage is TRBJ2-7, with 11 nucleotides matching TRBD1. Germline V lookup: CDR1 SQVTM, CDR2 ANQGSEA. V shed 0 bases and J 5 bases; nucleotides not matched to a gene: 6. This CDR3 has 15 residues.

This sequence joins TRBV10-3 and TRBJ1-6; 9 bases map to TRBD1. With 0 bases clipped from V and 7 bases from J, the junction kept 1 base outside the gene matches. Germline V gene lookup returns CDR1 ENHRY and CDR2 SYGVKD. The CDR3 is 15 amino acids. The CDR3 DNA reads as TGTGCCATCAGTGAGTCGGGACAGGGAAATTCACCCCTCCACTTT. Amino acids: CAISESGQGNSPLHF.

CDR3 nucleotides: TGTGCCAGCAGATTGTCAGGCACAACCACCTACGAGCAGTACTTC. Translation: CASRLSGTTTYEQYF. The V and J genes are TRBV7-2 and TRBJ2-7; no reliable D call. The CDR3 has 15 amino acids. Trimming stripped 6 bases from V and 2 bases from J, with 17 bases between. Germline lookup yields CDR1 SGHTA and CDR2 FQGNSA. The variable domain in full, completed from reference TRBV7-2 and TRBJ2-7, reads GAGVSQSPSNKVTEKGKDVELRCDPISGHTALYWYRQSLGQGLEFLIYFQGNSAPDKSGLPSDRFSAERTGGSVSTLTIQRTQQEDSAVYLCASRLSGTTTYEQYFGPGTRLTVT.

The chain is built from TRBV2 and TRBJ2-3; D is unresolved. Germline V gives CDR1 SNHLY, CDR2 FYNNEI. The CDR3 consists of 14 residues. The V gene lost 7 bases and the J gene lost 2 bases, with 13 bases spanning the gap. DNA for the CDR3: TGTGCCAGCACCCCCGGTCGTATCACAGATACGCAGTATTTT. Amino acids: CASTPGRITDTQYF.